The 20 T cell receptor beta chains below were found in one sample sequenced in a study of chemoradiotherapy in HPV16-positive cancers. Libraries were prepared by immunoSEQ multiplex PCR; TCRdb keeps only in-frame clonotypes and omits some of them. Among about 32,000 clones listed, 70% to 90% were seen once. This sample comprised blood, obtained from a patient who underwent chemoradiotherapy. Source of these receptors: a human donor with HPV-associated anogenital cancer.

This clone has just one count. The chain employs TRBV7-9 and TRBJ2-1, with 14 bases identical to TRBD2. Germline V lookup: CDR1 SEHNR, CDR2 FQNEAQ (reference sequence). CDR3 length: 16 residues. J lost 7 bases, V lost 5 bases, and 7 bases had no gene match. The CDR3: CASSPRLAGGPNEQFF. The CDR3 DNA follows: TGTGCCAGCAGCCCACGACTAGCGGGGGGGCCTAATGAGCAGTTCTTC.

This chain uses TRBV29-1 with TRBJ1-2; D not certain. The V gene lost 7 bases and the J gene lost 8 bases, with 14 bases spanning the gap. Germline V gene data show CDR1 as SQVTM and CDR2 as ANQGSEA. The CDR3 has 11 amino acids. This chain's CDR3 is CSAPGGRGYTF. In nucleotides, the CDR3 is TGCAGCGCCCCCGGCGGGCGCGGCTACACCTTC.

There are a few counts of this clone. CDR3 nucleotides: TGTGCCAGCAGCCAAGACCCCACCTACGAGCAGTACTTC. Translation: CASSQDPTYEQYF. This chain connects TRBV14 to TRBJ2-7; D gene uncertain. Trimming took off 0 bases at V and 2 bases at J, with 5 bases between the two ends. CDR1 is SGHDN, CDR2 FVKESK, per germline. The CDR3 is made up of 13 amino acids.

The chain uses TRBV7-2 and TRBJ1-2; D is undetermined. Germline V gene sequence: CDR1 SGHTA, CDR2 FQGNSA. CDR3 length: 12 residues. V lost 1 base, J lost 7 bases, and 7 bases lay in between. The CDR3 coding sequence is TGTGCCAGCAGCTTAGGCCCGAGTGGCTACACCTTC. Translating it yields CASSLGPSGYTF. Combining the CDR3 with reference TRBV7-2 and TRBJ1-2 gives the whole variable domain GAGVSQSPSNKVTEKGKDVELRCDPISGHTALYWYRQSLGQGLEFLIYFQGNSAPDKSGLPSDRFSAERTGGSVSTLTIQRTQQEDSAVYLCASSLGPSGYTFGSGTRLTVV.

This clone was seen a few times. The chain is built from TRBV19 and TRBJ1-5; D is undetermined. Germline V gene data show CDR1 as LNHDA and CDR2 as SQIVND (reference sequence). Trimming pared 6 bases from V and 5 bases from J, leaving 11 bases between. CDR3 size: 13 residues. Here the CDR3 DNA reads TGTGCCAGTAGGGGCAACAGTTATCAGCCCCAGCATTTT. Amino acids: CASRGNSYQPQHF.

CDR3 nucleotides: TGTGCCAGTAGTTCCGGAGGCGACTGGGAGACCCAGTACTTC. As protein: CASSSGGDWETQYF. The chain has TRBV19 and TRBJ2-5; D perhaps matches TRBD2 (5 bases). V was clipped by 5 bases and J by 5 bases, with 15 bases between them. Germline CDR1 and CDR2: LNHDA and SQIVND (reference sequence). The CDR3 is 14 residues long.

The genes are TRBV6-5 and TRBJ1-1; D might be TRBD1 (5 bases). The V end was cut by 2 bases, the J end by 1 base, with 11 bases between. The CDR3 length is 15 residues. From germline, CDR1 is MNHEY and CDR2 SVGAGI. CDR3 nucleotides: TGTGCCAGCAGTTACATGGCAGGGCGGAACACTGAAGCTTTCTTT. Translation: CASSYMAGRNTEAFF.

In nucleotides, the CDR3 is TGTGCCAGCAGCTTAGAAGCTTCACCTCGGGCCCAGTACTTC. Translating it yields CASSLEASPRAQYF. This sequence joins TRBV11-2 and TRBJ2-5; D uncertain. Germline V gene lookup returns CDR1 SGHAT and CDR2 FQNNGV. Deletions cut 0 bases from V and 9 bases from J, with 14 bases between. This CDR3 has 14 amino acids.

J is TRBJ1-1 and V is TRBV29-1, with a tentative D call TRBD1 (5 bases). The V end lost 4 bases, the J end lost 4 bases, and 16 bases lay between the germline ends. Germline loops: CDR1 SQVTM, CDR2 ANQGSEA. This CDR3 is built from 14 residues. The CDR3 sequence is CSVGDPLIGTEAFF. In nucleotides, the CDR3 is TGCAGCGTTGGGGACCCCCTAATCGGCACTGAAGCTTTCTTT.

The rearrangement uses TRBV9 and TRBJ2-3; 8 nucleotides line up with TRBD1. V shed 3 bases and J 3 bases; nucleotides not matched to a gene: 0. Germline V gene data show CDR1 as SGDLS and CDR2 as YYNGEE. This CDR3 contains 13 residues. Here the CDR3 reads CASSGTGTDTQYF. CDR3 nucleotide sequence: TGTGCCAGCAGCGGGACAGGGACAGATACGCAGTATTTT.

The chain uses TRBV7-9 and TRBJ2-7; weak D call: TRBD1 (5 bases). CDR3 length: 13 amino acids. Trimming stripped 8 bases from V and 5 bases from J, with 16 bases between. Germline values: CDR1 SEHNR, CDR2 FQNEAQ (reference sequence). The CDR3 bases are TGTGCCAGCGAGCCAGGGTCTTTCCACGAGCAGTACTTC. Its protein is CASEPGSFHEQYF.

The chain carries TRBV5-4 and TRBJ2-5, with TRBD1 as a possible D gene (6 bases). The DNA end lines up better with TRBJ2-7; the J call may be wrong. The CDR3 has 16 amino acids. The germline gives CDR1 SGHNT, CDR2 YYREEE (reference sequence). The CDR3 sequence: CASSPSLPGQSYEQYF. CDR3 in DNA: TGTGCCAGCAGCCCATCTCTTCCAGGACAGTCCTACGAGCAGTACTTC.

There are a few counts of this clone. The genes are TRBV6-5 and TRBJ1-5; tentatively, D is TRBD1 (6 bases). The ends were cut back, 0 bases at V and 5 bases at J, with 11 bases in the middle. CDR1 and CDR2 from the germline V gene are MNHEY and SVGAGI. The CDR3 extends over 15 amino acids. Here the CDR3 reads CASSYSGAADQPQHF. The CDR3 nucleotides are TGTGCCAGCAGTTACTCGGGGGCGGCCGATCAGCCCCAGCATTTT.

This rearrangement joins TRBV5-5 to TRBJ2-7, with TRBD2 matching over 13 bases. Germline loops: CDR1 SGHKS, CDR2 YYEKEE (reference sequence). The CDR3 has 18 residues. With 4 bases clipped from V and 0 bases from J, the junction kept 10 bases outside the gene matches. The CDR3 spells CASSPMTSGRKISYEQYF. In nucleotides, the CDR3 is TGTGCCAGCAGCCCCATGACTAGCGGGAGGAAAATCTCCTACGAGCAGTACTTC.

V and J are TRBV6-1 and TRBJ1-5; possible D gene TRBD1, 5 bases. V was pared by 5 bases and J by 7 bases, with 12 bases between. CDR3 size: 13 residues. In germline, CDR1 is MNHNS, CDR2 SASEGT. The CDR3 loop is CASSPRGTQPQHF. For the CDR3, the DNA is TGTGCCAGCAGTCCCCGGGGGACCCAGCCCCAGCATTTT.

The rearrangement joins TRBV6-1 to TRBJ1-5, with D maybe TRBD1 (5 bases). The V and J ends lost 0 bases and 4 bases respectively, with 7 bases between them. CDR1 and CDR2 from the germline V gene are MNHNS and SASEGT. CDR3 size: 14 residues. The CDR3 region has the DNA TGTGCCAGCAGTGAAGCGAGGGGTAATCAGCCCCAGCATTTT. Translation gives CASSEARGNQPQHF.

Here the CDR3 reads CASSPQGVATYNEQFF. DNA for the CDR3: TGTGCCAGCAGCCCCCAGGGTGTGGCGACCTACAATGAGCAGTTCTTC. The J gene is TRBJ2-1, the V gene TRBV28, with D perhaps matching TRBD1 (5 bases). This CDR3 has 16 residues. V was shortened by 6 bases and J by 2 bases, with 17 bases between the two germline ends. Germline assignment: CDR1 MDHEN and CDR2 SYDVKM.

The V gene is TRBV19, the J gene TRBJ1-4; no firm D call. The CDR3 has 15 residues. The ends were cut back, 3 bases at V and 5 bases at J, with 13 bases in the middle. Germline assignment: CDR1 LNHDA and CDR2 SQIVND (reference sequence). CDR3 nucleotides: TGTGCCAGTAGTATTATTTGGCAGCAAAATGAAAAACTGTTTTTT. Translated, it gives CASSIIWQQNEKLFF.

The genes are TRBV5-6 and TRBJ2-2; 7 nucleotides align to TRBD2. Germline V gene lookup returns CDR1 SGHDT and CDR2 YYEEEE. J gave up 1 base and V 4 bases, and 7 bases lay outside the gene matches. The CDR3 has 16 amino acids. The CDR3 nucleotides are TGTGCCAGCAGCCTCGTCGGGGAGGGGAACACCGGGGAGCTGTTTTTT. It yields the protein CASSLVGEGNTGELFF.

This rearrangement joins TRBV6-6 to TRBJ2-2; maybe TRBD2 (6 bases). CDR1 is MNHNY and CDR2 is SVGAGI in the germline V gene (reference sequence). Trimming left V 6 bases short and J 3 bases short, with 14 bases between. The CDR3 extends over 15 amino acids. This chain's CDR3 is CASSQMGGDTGELFF. The DNA of the CDR3 is TGTGCCAGCAGCCAAATGGGGGGAGACACCGGGGAGCTGTTTTTT.